This TCR beta chain was sequenced during a study of OX40 agonist ivuxolimab in advanced cancers. About the full investigation: Ivuxolimab was an agonistic, fully human IgG2 monoclonal antibody directed against OX40 (CD134), a costimulatory receptor. The dose-escalation cohort was roughly 80% male with a mean age of approximately 60 years, ranging from roughly 23 to 80. The monotherapy dose-escalation portion (N ≈ 55 patients) of the phase I ivuxolimab trial is reported in the paper. Intravenous ivuxolimab was administered to patients every 2 weeks at six dose levels: 0.01, 0.1, 0.3, 1.5, 3 and 10 mg/kg. Of the approximately 53 patients in dose escalation, around 20 had hepatocellular carcinoma, some 15 had melanoma, 9 had renal cell carcinoma and 9 had head and neck cancer. Partial responses occurred in three dose-escalation patients, of whom one had hepatocellular carcinoma and two had cutaneous melanoma. Peripheral TCRbeta sequencing aimed to test whether ivuxolimab altered TCR sequence diversity and caused clonal T-cell expansion. Prior anti-PD-1, anti-PD-L1 or anti-CTLA-4 therapy was permitted, and checkpoint inhibitors had been received by approximately 39% of dose-escalation patients.

To sequence the TCRbeta CDR3 region, genomic DNA was isolated from the sorted cells. The immunoSEQ Assay was used for sequencing of TCRbeta CDR3 regions. The clones in this table, taken by TCRdb from immuneACCESS, are in-frame only. Not every clone is retained; where verified, under half of the shortfall comes from an unresolved V gene, and the cause of the rest is unknown. The sample contains nearly 110,000 clones, 91% of them found a single time. Roughly 1.3% of the sample rests with the top ten. The trial excluded patients who had a history of autoimmune disease or were on systemic immunosuppression. In every dose cohort, peripheral blood was drawn for TCR sequencing at baseline, cycle 4 day 1, and cycle 7 day 1. The samples were taken from a phase I, first-in-human, multicenter, open-label dose-escalation trial of ivuxolimab. The trial enrolled adults with locally advanced or metastatic head and neck squamous cell, hepatocellular, melanoma or renal cell carcinoma. CD4+ and CD8+ T cells were sorted separately from peripheral blood before TCR sequencing.

Overall study outcomes, separate from this receptor: Partial responders in the 0.1-3.0 mg/kg groups had among the lowest normalized peripheral clonal expansion, especially among CD8+ T cells. Clonal expansion of both CD4+ and CD8+ blood T cells was observed from baseline to week 6 at doses 0.1 to 3.0 mg/kg. The antigen specificity of the clonally expanded peripheral T cells was not determined. Low levels of normalized T-cell clonal expansion were also seen in some patients who did not respond. After ivuxolimab, more expanded clones were found on average in CD8+ T cells than in CD4+ T cells.

On this clone: Its target antigen remains unknown. No much larger clone is present one base from it, and per-base qualities are unavailable.

The CDR3, from cysteine to phenylalanine, totals 14 residues. Solely the CDR3 DNA is kept, with 42 bases framed from the first base. Sequences SEHNR (CDR1) and FQNEAQ (CDR2) are obtained from the germline V gene (reference sequence). V sheds 0 bases and J sheds 2 bases, leaving 7 bases between their ends. This sequence uses TRBV7-9 and TRBJ1-2; the D segment cannot be called with confidence. The sequence derives from an adult with an advanced solid tumor such as melanoma, head and neck, liver or kidney cancer. Source: CD4+ or CD8+ T cells sorted from blood, taken in a trial of the OX40 agonist ivuxolimab. The DNA sequence is given as TGTGCCAGCAGCTTAGCGAGCCCGAACTATGGCTACACCTTC. It is translated as CASSLASPNYGYTF. Beyond the CDR3, the reference TRBV7-9 and TRBJ1-2 genes provide the residues; the full variable domain reads: DTGVSQNPRHKITKRGQNVTFRCDPISEHNRLYWYRQTLGQGPEFLTYFQNEAQLEKSRLLSDRFSAERPKGSFSTLEIQRTEQGDSAMYLCASSLASPNYGYTFGSGTRLTVV.